These 6 T cell receptor beta chains share one sample of origin, sequenced in a study of blood T cell repertoires in COVID-19 (dated by TCRdb to about 2020). Receptor amplification or capture employed the immunoSEQ multiplex PCR assay. Imported from immuneACCESS, the table was reduced by TCRdb to in-frame sequences with V and J called. These copies leave out some clones; in studies compared against another copy, an unresolved V gene accounts for under half, and the cause of the remainder is not known. For this sample there are roughly 68,000 clones; approximately 91% appear just once. 25% to 35% of the sample is taken by the ten largest. The sequencing input was peripheral blood. The source of these receptors is a man aged 45-65 years with acute or convalescent COVID-19.

As concerns this clone: Other DNA sequences of this sample code for an identical CDR3. This rearrangement joins TRBV9 to TRBJ2-5, with TRBD2 matching over 13 bases. Per the germline V gene, CDR1 is SGDLS and CDR2 is YYNGEE. Trimming removed 4 bases from V and 5 bases from J; junction bases left unmatched: 8. CDR3 length: 16 residues. The CDR3 nucleotides read TGTGCCAGCAGCCCTGGGACTAGCGGGGCCCGGGAGACCCAGTACTTC. As protein: CASSPGTSGARETQYF.

This chain links TRBV6-4 with TRBJ1-5; unclear D gene. This CDR3 comprises 16 residues. Germline CDR1 MRHNA, CDR2 SNTAGT. Between the trimmed V and J ends, which lost 4 bases and 0 bases, there was a span of 13 bases. The chain's CDR3 is CASSGWEPYSNQPQHF. CDR3 coding DNA: TGTGCCAGCAGTGGCTGGGAGCCCTATAGCAATCAGCCCCAGCATTTT.

The rearrangement joins TRBV6-1 to TRBJ2-3; 7 nucleotides align to TRBD2. V trimming: 3 bases; J trimming: 1 base; junction bases outside the gene matches: 1. The CDR3 totals 14 residues. Germline CDR1 reads MNHNS; CDR2 reads SASEGT. CDR3 nucleotides: TGTGCCAGCAGTGATGGGGGGGGCACAGATACGCAGTATTTT. Its translation is CASSDGGGTDTQYF.

The J gene is TRBJ1-3, the V gene TRBV6-1; D ambiguous. This CDR3 region has 16 residues. V shed 2 bases and J shed 0 bases, with 11 bases lying between them. The V gene's germline CDR1 is MNHNS and CDR2 SASEGT. The CDR3 protein is CASSEPGYISGNTIYF. CDR3 nucleotides: TGTGCCAGCAGTGAACCGGGTTACATCTCTGGAAACACCATATATTTT.

V and J are TRBV6-5 and TRBJ1-5, with D hard to call. Germline CDR1 MNHEY, CDR2 SVGAGI. The CDR3 has 13 residues. The germline V and J ends were trimmed by 7 bases and 3 bases, with 10 bases remaining between them. CDR3 region: CASKEAVNQPQHF. Here the CDR3 DNA reads TGTGCCAGCAAGGAGGCAGTCAATCAGCCCCAGCATTTT.

Only one count was recorded for this clone. V gene TRBV20-1 combines with J gene TRBJ1-2; D is unresolved. V gave up 5 bases and J gave up 7 bases, with 11 bases separating them. This CDR3 has 11 residues. CDR1 and CDR2 from the germline V gene are DFQATT and SNEGSKA (reference sequence). CDR3 in amino acids: CSALGGPGYTF. The CDR3 DNA reads as TGCAGTGCTTTAGGAGGCCCTGGCTACACCTTC.